The 13 T cell receptor beta chains listed next were all sequenced from one sample in a study of blood T cells in healthy people across ages. Through a sample-barcoded 5' primer and a J-beta primer mix, a second PCR was run for roughly 7 to 11 cycles. TCRdb fed the 5' RACE reads into MiXCR, producing one record per CDR3 protein. This sample has 1.5 million to 2 million distinct CDR3 sequences, with about 28% found just once. The specimen sequenced was blood. These receptors all stem from a woman aged 25 to 45 in good health.

V and J are TRBV12-3 or TRBV12-4 and TRBJ2-5; D remains unclear. V was cut by 6 bases and J by 9 bases, with 14 bases left in between. The CDR3 totals 12 residues. DNA for the CDR3: TGTGCCAGCAGCGAACCCCTTGGTGCCCAGTACTTC. Translation gives CASSEPLGAQYF.

Note on this clonotype: This may stem from a read error, because a much larger clone lies one nucleotide away. The rearrangement joins TRBV7-7 to TRBJ2-5; 8 bases map to TRBD2. Germline CDR1 SSHAT, CDR2 FNYEAQ (reference sequence). There are 15 residues in the CDR3. V lost 4 bases to trimming and J lost 11 bases; unmatched junction nucleotides: 15. The CDR3 DNA follows: TGTGCCAGCAGCTCCAGCGGGGGCACTTACAATGAGCAGTACTTC. Translation: CASSSSGGTYNEQYF.

The rearrangement uses TRBV12-3 or TRBV12-4 and TRBJ1-1; D call uncertain. CDR3 length equals 15 residues. With 2 bases removed from V and 2 bases from J, the gap between germline ends came to 12 bases. CDR3 DNA: TGTGCCAGCAGTTTATTTGAGACACGCAACACTGAAGCTTTCTTT. This sequence encodes CASSLFETRNTEAFF.

In its sample, this clonotype was seen a few times. The rearrangement joins TRBV5-5 to TRBJ1-2, with a tentative D call TRBD1 (6 bases). This CDR3 is 14 amino acids long. Germline values: CDR1 SGHKS, CDR2 YYEKEE (reference sequence). Trimming removed 3 bases from V and 6 bases from J, with 15 bases in between. The CDR3 DNA is TGTGCCAGCAGCTACACAGGGTTGGGGAATGGCTACACCTTC. Amino acids: CASSYTGLGNGYTF.

This sequence joins TRBV5-1 and TRBJ2-5; no clear D gene. The germline V gene has CDR1 SGHRS and CDR2 YFSETQ. This CDR3 contains 15 residues. With 1 base removed from V and 4 bases from J, the gap between germline ends came to 14 bases. The CDR3 loop is CASSLIPGRGETQYF. CDR3 bases: TGCGCCAGCAGCTTGATCCCTGGGCGCGGAGAGACCCAGTACTTC.

This clonotype showed up many times. V and J are TRBV5-1 and TRBJ2-1; D possibly corresponds to TRBD2 (6 bases). The CDR3 extends over 14 amino acids. V was shortened by 1 base and J by 10 bases, with 15 bases between the two germline ends. From germline, CDR1 is SGHRS and CDR2 YFSETQ. CDR3 region: CASSLRIEAGEQFF. CDR3 sequence (DNA): TGCGCCAGCAGCTTGAGAATCGAGGCGGGGGAGCAGTTCTTC.

Points on this clonotype: A read error is possible here, since a much larger clone lies one base away. The V gene is TRBV7-3, the J gene TRBJ2-1, with 9 nucleotides matching TRBD2. Germline-derived CDR1 and CDR2 are SGHTA and FQGTGA. The CDR3 spans 17 residues. The chain's CDR3 is CVSSQGAAGGFANEQFF. DNA for the CDR3: TGTGTCAGCAGCCAAGGGGCAGCGGGGGGTTTTGCTAATGAGCAGTTCTTC.

This clonotype was picked up one time. The chain joins TRBV18 to TRBJ1-1, with D tentatively TRBD1 (6 bases). The germline V gene has CDR1 KGHSH and CDR2 LQKENI. There are 15 residues in the CDR3. V shed 3 bases and J shed 1 base, with 12 bases lying between them. The DNA of the CDR3 is TGTGCCAGCTCACCTAGACAGGTTAAGAACACTGAAGCTTTCTTT. As protein: CASSPRQVKNTEAFF. Full variable domain (missing parts from reference TRBV18 and TRBJ1-1): NAGVMQNPRHLVRRRGQEARLRCSPMKGHSHVYWYRQLPEEGLKFMVYLQKENIIDESGMPKERFSAEFPKEGPSILRIQQVVRGDSAAYFCASSPRQVKNTEAFFGQGTRLTVV.

J is TRBJ2-1 and V is TRBV12-3 or TRBV12-4, with D possibly matching TRBD2 (6 bases). This CDR3 spans 15 amino acids. Trimming stripped 6 bases from V and 1 base from J, with 13 bases between. The DNA of the CDR3 is TGTGCCAGCAGCCAACCGGGACTTTCCTACAATGAGCAGTTCTTC. Translated: CASSQPGLSYNEQFF.

This clonotype was recorded a few times. This chain uses TRBV3-1 with TRBJ2-1; the D gene is possibly TRBD2 (5 bases). The ends were cut back, 0 bases at V and 9 bases at J, with 12 bases in the middle. The CDR3 sequence is 14 residues long. Germline CDR1 LGHDT, CDR2 YNNKEL (reference sequence). The CDR3 coding sequence is TGTGCCAGCAGCCAAGAAACTTTCGCGGGTGAGCAGTTCTTC. Translated, it gives CASSQETFAGEQFF.

This clonotype was counted a few times. The rearrangement links TRBV7-9 to TRBJ2-6; tentatively, D is TRBD1 (5 bases). The CDR3 totals 19 residues. Germline values: CDR1 SEHNR, CDR2 FQNEAQ (reference sequence). V gave up 1 base and J gave up 0 bases, with 16 bases separating them. The CDR3: CASSLDWQGLDSGANVLTF. CDR3 coding DNA: TGTGCCAGCAGCTTAGATTGGCAGGGCCTAGACTCTGGGGCCAACGTCCTGACTTTC.

This clonotype was seen ten or more times. The chain has TRBV20-1 and TRBJ2-4; 8 positions match TRBD2. CDR1 is DFQATT, CDR2 SNEGSKA, per germline (reference sequence). CDR3 size: 12 residues. V was clipped by 6 bases and J by 10 bases; unmatched bases: 8. The chain's CDR3 is CSARTGGTIQYF. In DNA form, the CDR3 reads TGCAGTGCACGAACGGGAGGGACAATTCAGTACTTC.

This clonotype showed up just a few times. The chain couples TRBV9 to TRBJ2-1, with a tentative D call TRBD2 (5 bases). The CDR3 covers 16 residues. The V end lost 4 bases, the J end lost 2 bases, and 16 bases lay between the germline ends. Per germline, CDR1 SGDLS and CDR2 YYNGEE. In DNA, the CDR3 is TGTGCCAGCAGCCCCCCCGTCGGGATCCCCTACAATGAGCAGTTCTTC. Protein: CASSPPVGIPYNEQFF.